The 30 T cell receptor beta chains listed next were all sequenced from one sample in a study of human T cells and chemical hapten exposure (dated by TCRdb to the early 2020s). The time point label, read with the paper, signifies: patch test 1, 2 weeks after DPC sensitization. The treatment or condition label for this specimen denotes: therapeutic diphenylcyclopropenone sensitization with weekly scalp DPC. Total RNA was extracted from unfractionated whole blood that had been collected in Tempus Blood RNA tubes. The library was made by RACE. Reads for this sample came from a NextSeq 500. The public sequencing data were trimmed at Q25 with fastp and processed into clonotypes with MiXCR by TCRdb, which kept only in-frame beta chains. Every entry covers one CDR3 protein and lists the most common genes and DNA from its rows. Across this sample there are approximately 41,000 distinct CDR3 sequences, with around 3.8% seen only once. The leading ten clones occupy about 26% of the sample.

Sequences were derived from whole blood, sampled in connection with sensitization to the hapten diphenylcyclopropenone (DPC). Every receptor here comes from a middle-aged man with alopecia areata. Some clones in this sample may be carry-over from other donors' samples.

This clonotype was counted ten times or more. This chain joins TRBV20-1 and TRBJ2-7, with TRBD1 identical over 7 bases. V shed 6 bases and J 1 base; nucleotides not matched to a gene: 6. The CDR3 has 13 amino acids. Looked up from germline, CDR1 is DFQATT and CDR2 is SNEGSKA (reference sequence). This chain's CDR3 is CSAGTASSYEQYF. In DNA, the CDR3 is TGCAGTGCCGGGACAGCTTCATCCTACGAGCAGTACTTC.

This clonotype was found many times. The genes are TRBV7-2 and TRBJ2-4; the D gene is possibly TRBD2 (6 bases). Germline V gene sequence: CDR1 SGHTA, CDR2 FQGNSA. The CDR3 sequence is 17 residues long. Trimming took 5 bases from V and 5 from J, leaving 22 bases between them. CDR3 DNA sequence: TGTGCCAGCAGCCCCGCCCCGCGGCGGGGATGGGAAAACATTCAGTACTTC. Its translation is CASSPAPRRGWENIQYF.

This clonotype was seen many times. The chain combines TRBV4-2 with TRBJ2-4; D not resolved. V lost 3 bases and J 0 bases, leaving 12 bases between the germline ends. CDR1 and CDR2 (germline): LGHNA, YNFKEQ. CDR3 size: 16 residues. The CDR3 bases are TGTGCCAGCAGCCATCGATCGGCCTTAGCCAAAAACATTCAGTACTTC. Translated: CASSHRSALAKNIQYF.

The chain recombines TRBV10-2 with TRBJ1-1, with 9 bases lining up with TRBD1. The CDR3 contains 12 residues. V lost 5 bases and J lost 8; bases outside the gene matches: 3. The germline CDR1 and CDR2 sequences are WSHSY and SAAADI. CDR3 nucleotides: TGCGCCAGCAGTAAGGGACAGGGCGAAGCTTTCTTT. Translated, it gives CASSKGQGEAFF.

CDR3 sequence: CSASLQGRGETQYF. The CDR3 DNA reads TGCAGCGCGTCTCTGCAGGGGCGAGGAGAGACCCAGTACTTC. V and J are TRBV29-1 and TRBJ2-5, with a tentative D call TRBD1 (6 bases). The V gene lost 7 bases and the J gene lost 4 bases, with 19 bases spanning the gap. The CDR3 sequence is 14 residues long. Looked up from germline, CDR1 is SQVTM and CDR2 is ANQGSEA. Full variable domain (remainder filled in from reference TRBV29-1 and TRBJ2-5): SAVISQKPSRDICQRGTSLTIQCQVDSQVTMMFWYRQQPGQSLTLIATANQGSEATYESGFVIDKFPISRPNLTFSTLTVSNMSPEDSSIYLCSASLQGRGETQYFGPGTRLLVL.

This clonotype was found many times. The rearrangement uses TRBV3-1 and TRBJ1-2; possible D gene TRBD1, 5 bases. The CDR3 has 15 residues. V was shortened by 2 bases and J by 4 bases, with 14 bases between the two germline ends. Germline V lookup: CDR1 LGHDT, CDR2 YNNKEL (reference sequence). DNA of the CDR3: TGTGCCAGCAGCCAAAGCCGATCAGGGCTCTATGGCTACACCTTC. This gives the protein CASSQSRSGLYGYTF.

This clonotype was counted ten times or more. This chain joins TRBV2 and TRBJ1-1; D remains ambiguous. The V gene lost 4 bases and the J gene lost 4 bases, with 7 bases spanning the gap. Germline values: CDR1 SNHLY, CDR2 FYNNEI. CDR3 size: 12 residues. The CDR3 region has the DNA TGTGCCAGCAGTGGTTGGGGCACTGAAGCTTTCTTT. This translates into CASSGWGTEAFF.

At least ten counts were recorded for this clonotype. The V call is TRBV20-1, the J call TRBJ2-7, with D possibly being TRBD1 or TRBD2 (5 bases each). Germline V lookup: CDR1 DFQATT, CDR2 SNEGSKA (reference sequence). The V and J ends lost 6 bases and 2 bases respectively, with 26 bases between them. The CDR3 totals 17 residues. In DNA, the CDR3 is TGCAGTGCAGACGGAGGAGCCGGGACCCCCGGAACCTACGAGCAGTACTTC. As protein: CSADGGAGTPGTYEQYF.

This clonotype has ten or more counts. The chain combines TRBV19 with TRBJ1-5; tentative D call: TRBD1 (5 bases). The V gene lost 3 bases and the J gene lost 5 bases, with 14 bases spanning the gap. Germline V CDR1 and CDR2: LNHDA, SQIVND (reference sequence). The CDR3 has 15 amino acids. The chain's CDR3 is CASSIWGREYQPQHF. As DNA, the CDR3 is TGTGCCAGTAGTATTTGGGGCAGGGAGTATCAGCCCCAGCATTTT.

The sample holds many counts of this clonotype. This chain links TRBV7-2 with TRBJ2-5; the D gene could be TRBD1 or TRBD2 (6 bases each). V gave up 4 bases and J gave up 2 bases, with 20 bases separating them. The CDR3 loop spans 17 amino acids. CDR1 SGHTA and CDR2 FQGNSA come from the germline V gene. The chain's CDR3 is CASSSKARGARQETQYF. In nucleotides, the CDR3 is TGTGCCAGCAGCTCCAAGGCGAGGGGGGCAAGACAAGAGACCCAGTACTTC.

This clonotype was seen at least ten times. V gene TRBV7-2 combines with J gene TRBJ2-7, with D perhaps matching TRBD1 or TRBD2 (5 bases each). This CDR3 comprises 14 residues. Germline V gene sequence: CDR1 SGHTA, CDR2 FQGNSA. Trimming left V 8 bases short and J 3 bases short, with 17 bases between. In DNA, the CDR3 is TGTGCCAGCGTGGAAGGGACCAACCTCTACGAGCAGTACTTC. This translates into CASVEGTNLYEQYF.

The chain links TRBV2 to TRBJ1-4; no clear D gene. V was pared by 5 bases and J by 3 bases, with 16 bases between. The CDR3 spans 16 residues. The germline V gene encodes CDR1 SNHLY and CDR2 FYNNEI. CDR3 in amino acids: CASSLNGAAANEKLFF. CDR3 in DNA: TGTGCCAGCAGTTTGAACGGTGCAGCCGCTAATGAAAAACTGTTTTTT.

In its sample, this clonotype was seen many times. The chain links TRBV4-1 to TRBJ1-6, with D uncertain. This CDR3 has 17 residues. The germline gives CDR1 MGHRA, CDR2 YSYEKL. V gave up 0 bases and J gave up 4 bases, with 13 bases separating them. CDR3 coding DNA: TGCGCCAGCAGCCAAGATTCTTCCAGGCAGTATAATTCACCCCTCCACTTT. Translation gives CASSQDSSRQYNSPLHF.

This clonotype was recorded many times. This chain links TRBV11-2 with TRBJ2-2; D possibly corresponds to TRBD2 (7 bases). Germline CDR1 SGHAT, CDR2 FQNNGV. The CDR3 sequence is 20 residues long. V was shortened by 5 bases and J by 7 bases, with 32 bases between the two germline ends. CDR3 sequence (DNA): TGTGCCAGCAGCCCGCGAGGGAGCGCCGTGCGAGGGGGGGCGATCGGGGAGCTGTTTTTT. Protein product: CASSPRGSAVRGGAIGELFF.

This clonotype was picked up many times. The V gene is TRBV25-1, the J gene TRBJ2-1; D not resolved. Trimming pared 3 bases from V and 5 bases from J, leaving 14 bases between. The CDR3 extends over 15 amino acids. CDR1 is MGHDK and CDR2 is SYGVNS in the germline V gene. The CDR3: CASSDPADGDNEQFF. CDR3 DNA sequence: TGTGCCAGCAGTGACCCTGCCGATGGGGACAATGAGCAGTTCTTC.

The rearrangement uses TRBV20-1 and TRBJ2-7; D may match TRBD1 or TRBD2 (5 bases each). The germline gives CDR1 DFQATT, CDR2 SNEGSKA (reference sequence). CDR3 size: 15 residues. Trimming shortened V by 6 bases and J by 5 bases, and 23 bases separated the two germline ends. In DNA form, the CDR3 reads TGCAGTGCCATTCACGACGGGACCCCGGACCACGAGCAGTACTTC. Amino acid sequence: CSAIHDGTPDHEQYF.

In its sample, this clonotype was seen many times. The J gene is TRBJ1-5, the V gene TRBV10-3; D gene ambiguous. CDR1 is ENHRY and CDR2 is SYGVKD in the germline V gene. Trimming removed 10 bases from V and 0 bases from J, with 10 bases in between. CDR3 size: 13 residues. CDR3: CATTGGSNQPQHF. The CDR3 DNA reads as TGTGCCACCACGGGAGGTAGCAATCAGCCCCAGCATTTT.

This clonotype showed up many times. The V and J genes are TRBV19 and TRBJ2-1, with D possibly being TRBD2 (6 bases). Germline V gene data show CDR1 as LNHDA and CDR2 as SQIVND (reference sequence). V was trimmed by 2 bases and J by 3 bases, leaving 14 bases between them. CDR3 length equals 16 residues. CDR3 amino acids: CASSISAGRVYNEQFF. As DNA, the CDR3 is TGTGCCAGTAGTATAAGTGCGGGAAGAGTCTACAATGAGCAGTTCTTC.

This clonotype occurred many times. The V call is TRBV20-1, the J call TRBJ2-3; the D gene could be TRBD1 or TRBD2 (6 bases each). Germline V gene data show CDR1 as DFQATT and CDR2 as SNEGSKA (reference sequence). Between the trimmed V and J ends, which lost 5 bases and 2 bases, there was a span of 20 bases. CDR3 length: 16 amino acids. CDR3 bases: TGCAGTGCTCCCTCCCGAGGGGGGCGTTACACAGATACGCAGTATTTT. Its translation: CSAPSRGGRYTDTQYF.

This clonotype has a count of ten or more. This chain links TRBV20-1 with TRBJ1-6; 7 nucleotides agree with TRBD1. The CDR3 sequence is 13 residues long. V shed 4 bases, J shed 8 bases, and the junction held 5 bases outside the gene matches. The germline V gene encodes CDR1 DFQATT and CDR2 SNEGSKA (reference sequence). CDR3 sequence: CSATDQGDSPLHF. The CDR3 DNA follows: TGCAGTGCTACCGATCAGGGGGATTCACCCCTCCACTTT.

This clonotype showed up many times. The genes are TRBV7-2 and TRBJ2-3; 9 nucleotides agree with TRBD2. Germline loops: CDR1 SGHTA, CDR2 FQGNSA. This CDR3 contains 17 residues. After removal of 4 bases from V and 1 base from J, the junction contained 9 bases not matched to a gene. The CDR3: CASSSLASGIRTDTQYF. Here the CDR3 DNA reads TGTGCCAGCAGCTCCCTAGCTAGCGGGATACGCACAGATACGCAGTATTTT.

Many counts were recorded for this clonotype. The J gene is TRBJ1-2, the V gene TRBV6-6; 8 bases map to TRBD1. Germline CDR1 reads MNHNY; CDR2 reads SVGAGI (reference sequence). With V trimmed by 6 bases and J by 3 bases, 6 bases remained unmatched. The CDR3 sequence is 14 residues long. CDR3 protein: CASRAQGAHYGYTF. The CDR3 bases are TGTGCCAGCAGAGCCCAGGGGGCCCACTATGGCTACACCTTC.

This clonotype was counted at least ten times. This chain uses TRBV15 with TRBJ1-5; unclear D gene. V lost 6 bases and J lost 0, with 12 bases in between. This CDR3 has 15 amino acids. The germline V gene encodes CDR1 LNHNV and CDR2 YYDKDF (reference sequence). CDR3 protein: CATRSSGGSNQPQHF. CDR3 DNA: TGTGCCACCAGGAGTAGTGGTGGTAGCAATCAGCCCCAGCATTTT.

There are many counts of this clonotype. CDR3 residues: CASSPDQTGEEQPQHF. The CDR3 DNA reads TGTGCCAGCAGTCCGGACCAGACAGGGGAGGAACAGCCCCAGCATTTT. The chain combines TRBV6-1 with TRBJ1-5; 8 bases match TRBD1. V gave up 5 bases and J gave up 7 bases; unmatched junction bases: 13. Looked up from germline, CDR1 is MNHNS and CDR2 is SASEGT. This CDR3 comprises 16 residues.

This clonotype was recorded many times. The chain combines TRBV2 with TRBJ1-2; D is unresolved. Trimming took 11 bases from V and 1 from J, leaving 8 bases between them. This CDR3 spans 11 amino acids. The germline CDR1 and CDR2 sequences are SNHLY and FYNNEI. The DNA for the CDR3 is TGTGCCGACGTCCATAACTATGGCTACACCTTC. Translating it yields CADVHNYGYTF.

This clonotype was counted many times. The V call is TRBV20-1, the J call TRBJ1-4, with D maybe TRBD1 (6 bases). Trimming removed 6 bases at V and 6 bases at J, with 14 bases between. The CDR3 length is 13 residues. Germline V lookup: CDR1 DFQATT, CDR2 SNEGSKA (reference sequence). DNA for the CDR3: TGCAGTGCCCCCGGGACACCAGATGAAAAACTGTTTTTT. Translating gives CSAPGTPDEKLFF.

This clonotype occurred a few times. V and J are TRBV5-6 and TRBJ1-6; D is possibly TRBD1 (6 bases). This CDR3 spans 14 amino acids. Germline CDR1 reads SGHDT; CDR2 reads YYEEEE. The V end was cut by 0 bases, the J end by 11 bases, with 12 bases between. The CDR3 DNA reads as TGTGCCAGCAGCTTGGGCGGACAGAGGACACCCCTCCACTTT. It encodes CASSLGGQRTPLHF.

This clonotype was observed at least ten times. This chain connects TRBV27 to TRBJ2-2; D gene uncertain. V was cut by 7 bases and J by 2 bases, with 17 bases left in between. There are 16 residues in the CDR3. Germline V lookup: CDR1 MNHEY, CDR2 SMNVEV (reference sequence). CDR3 sequence: CASTPRLLFNTGELFF. CDR3 nucleotides: TGTGCCAGCACCCCGAGGTTGTTGTTCAACACCGGGGAGCTGTTTTTT.

About this clonotype itself: A read error may be the cause here, since a much bigger clone is one base away. This chain links TRBV27 with TRBJ2-1; 8 bases map to TRBD2. V lost 3 bases to trimming and J lost 11 bases; unmatched junction nucleotides: 15. CDR3 size: 16 residues. The germline gives CDR1 MNHEY, CDR2 SMNVEV (reference sequence). DNA of the CDR3: TGTGCCAGCAGTTTTTGGGGGACTAGGGCTGGGAATAAGCAGTTCTTC. Translation: CASSFWGTRAGNKQFF.

This clonotype was recorded many times. The chain combines TRBV7-9 with TRBJ1-1; no firm D call. Germline V gene data show CDR1 as SEHNR and CDR2 as FQNEAQ (reference sequence). The CDR3 length is 17 residues. Trimming shortened V by 6 bases and J by 0 bases, and 20 bases separated the two germline ends. CDR3 residues: CASSSQRQRYMNTEAFF. CDR3 sequence (DNA): TGTGCCAGCAGTTCCCAACGCCAGCGTTACATGAACACTGAAGCTTTCTTT. The variable domain in full, completed from reference TRBV7-9 and TRBJ1-1, reads DTGVSQNPRHKITKRGQNVTFRCDPISEHNRLYWYRQTLGQGPEFLTYFQNEAQLEKSRLLSDRFSAERPKGSFSTLEIQRTEQGDSAMYLCASSSQRQRYMNTEAFFGQGTRLTVV.